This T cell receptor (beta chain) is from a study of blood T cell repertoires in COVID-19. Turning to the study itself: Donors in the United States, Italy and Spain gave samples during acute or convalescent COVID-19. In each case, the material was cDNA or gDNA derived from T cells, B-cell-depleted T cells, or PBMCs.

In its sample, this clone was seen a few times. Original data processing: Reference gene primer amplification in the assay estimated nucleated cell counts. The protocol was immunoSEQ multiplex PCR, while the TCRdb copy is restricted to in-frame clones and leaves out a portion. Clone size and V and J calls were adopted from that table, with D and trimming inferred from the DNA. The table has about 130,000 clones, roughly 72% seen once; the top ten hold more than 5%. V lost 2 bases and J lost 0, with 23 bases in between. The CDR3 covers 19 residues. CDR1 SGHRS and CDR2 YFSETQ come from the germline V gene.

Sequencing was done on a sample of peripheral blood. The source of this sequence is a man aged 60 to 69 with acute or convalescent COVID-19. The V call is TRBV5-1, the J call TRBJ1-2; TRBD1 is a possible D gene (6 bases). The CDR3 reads CASSLGIMQGISANYGYTF. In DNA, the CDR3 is TGCGCCAGCAGCTTAGGAATTATGCAGGGGATTTCGGCTAACTATGGCTACACCTTC.